This is a list of T cell receptor beta chains from one sample in a study of early T cells in non-severe SARS-CoV-2 infection. TCRdb fed the 5' RACE reads into MiXCR, producing one record per CDR3 protein. The table lists approximately 75,000 distinct CDR3 sequences, more than 3.5% of them singletons, with roughly 3.6% in the top ten. The material was whole blood, obtained at baseline. The origin of the receptors is an adult who was a healthcare worker with PCR-confirmed SARS-CoV-2 infection or an uninfected control (not recorded which). The donor label of this sample is uncertain. Both conserved end residues are part of each CDR3. The D gene is left open where the match is weak. For some rows the clone size is stated as once, few or many, or as a class when expanded; others skip it.

.,TRBJ1-1,few,TRBV12-3/TRBV12-4,CASSIQRNTEAFF,TGTGCCAGCAGTATACAAAGGAACACTGAAGCTTTCTTT
.,TRBJ2-1,many,TRBV6-5,CASSYLSPQGEQFF,TGTGCCAGCAGTTACCTCTCCCCCCAAGGAGAGCAGTTCTTC
.,TRBJ2-1,few,TRBV7-2,CASSLAPVNEQFF,TGTGCCAGCAGCTTAGCGCCCGTTAATGAGCAGTTCTTC
TRBD2,TRBJ2-3,few,TRBV5-1,CASSLRASGDTQYF,TGCGCCAGCAGCTTGAGGGCTAGCGGAGATACGCAGTATTTT
.,TRBJ1-1,.,TRBV12-3/TRBV12-4,CASSLGQRNTEAFF,TGTGCCAGCAGTCTCGGACAGAGGAACACTGAAGCTTTCTTT
.,TRBJ1-1,many,TRBV20-1,CSARERDTEAFF,TGCAGTGCTAGAGAACGGGACACTGAAGCTTTCTTT
.,TRBJ2-5,many,TRBV18,CASSRILVAPFQETQYF,TGTGCCAGCTCACGGATTCTGGTAGCACCGTTCCAAGAGACCCAGTACTTC
.,TRBJ1-1,many,TRBV6-5,CASWGLLAEAFF,TGTGCCAGTTGGGGGCTCCTCGCTGAAGCTTTCTTT
.,TRBJ1-2,.,TRBV9,CASSAPRGFNYGYTF,TGTGCCAGCAGCGCCCCGAGGGGATTTAACTATGGCTACACCTTC
.,TRBJ2-5,many,TRBV9,CASSLSGSWETQYF,TGTGCCAGCAGCCTAAGTGGGTCGTGGGAGACCCAGTACTTC
TRBD1,TRBJ2-2,.,TRBV14,CASSHGPGQGPGELFF,TGTGCCAGCAGCCACGGGCCGGGACAGGGGCCCGGGGAGCTGTTTTTT
.,TRBJ2-3,many,TRBV6-4,CASSEAEADTQYF,TGTGCCAGCAGTGAGGCAGAGGCGGATACGCAGTATTTT
.,TRBJ1-3,few,TRBV7-9,CASSLGHLNTIYF,TGTGCCAGCAGCTTAGGTCATCTGAACACCATATATTTT
.,TRBJ1-2,many,TRBV10-2,CASGAQASTVAGYGYTF,TGCGCCAGCGGTGCCCAGGCCTCAACTGTAGCGGGCTATGGCTACACCTTC
.,TRBJ2-5,many,TRBV11-2,CASSSGWLTGILETQYF,TGTGCCAGCAGCTCCGGATGGCTCACAGGGATTTTAGAGACCCAGTACTTC
.,TRBJ2-2,.,TRBV7-2,CASSFGVTGELFF,TGTGCCAGCAGCTTTGGTGTCACCGGGGAGCTGTTTTTT
.,TRBJ2-7,few,TRBV28,CASSLGRGPGDYYEQYF,TGTGCCAGCAGTTTGGGCAGGGGGCCAGGGGACTACTACGAGCAGTACTTC
.,TRBJ1-1,few,TRBV6-4,CASILDRILMRDTEAFF,TGTGCCAGCATCTTAGACAGAATCCTCATGAGGGACACTGAAGCTTTCTTT
.,TRBJ2-1,.,TRBV4-3,CASSQEEQDNEQFF,TGCGCCAGCAGCCAAGAAGAACAGGACAATGAGCAGTTCTTC
TRBD1,TRBJ1-3,.,TRBV7-2,CASSLGDRGNSIYF,TGTGCCAGCAGCTTAGGGGACAGGGGAAACTCCATATATTTT
.,TRBJ2-7,few,TRBV9,CASSSGIGEQYF,TGTGCCAGCAGCTCGGGCATAGGGGAGCAGTACTTC
.,TRBJ2-3,many,TRBV20-1,CSARGTADTQYF,TGCAGTGCTAGAGGGACTGCAGATACGCAGTATTTT
.,TRBJ1-6,.,TRBV28,CASMGDNNSPLHF,TGTGCCAGCATGGGGGACAATAATTCACCCCTCCACTTT
.,TRBJ2-7,.,TRBV5-5,CASSLEARVYEQYF,TGTGCCAGCAGCTTGGAGGCCAGGGTCTACGAGCAGTACTTC
.,TRBJ2-7,many,TRBV12-3/TRBV12-4,CASSLRVDEQYF,TGTGCCAGCAGTTTAAGGGTAGACGAGCAGTACTTC
.,TRBJ1-6,few,TRBV6-5,CASSYSQGRSYNSPLHF,TGTGCCAGCAGTTACTCCCAGGGCCGCTCCTATAATTCACCCCTCCACTTT
TRBD2,TRBJ2-7,many,TRBV27,CASSLEGGAPASEQYF,TGTGCCAGCAGTTTAGAGGGAGGGGCCCCCGCTAGCGAGCAGTACTTC
TRBD1,TRBJ1-6,few,TRBV6-7,CASSYSHDRGCSPLHF,TGTGCCAGCAGTTACTCCCATGACAGGGGATGCTCACCCCTCCACTTT
.,TRBJ1-3,.,TRBV7-8,CASSFGPGSGNTIYF,TGTGCCAGCAGCTTTGGGCCCGGTAGTGGAAACACCATATATTTT
TRBD1,TRBJ2-7,few,TRBV20-1,CSALPGTGGGYEQYF,TGCAGTGCACTCCCGGGGACAGGGGGCGGGTACGAGCAGTACTTC
.,TRBJ2-1,.,TRBV6-2/TRBV6-3,CASSYGQSYNEQFF,TGTGCCAGCAGTTACGGACAGTCTTACAATGAGCAGTTCTTC
.,TRBJ1-1,many,TRBV29-1,CSVHYTRETEAFF,TGCAGCGTCCACTACACCAGGGAAACTGAAGCTTTCTTT
TRBD1,TRBJ1-1,.,TRBV6-6,CASTRQGSGTEAFF,TGTGCCAGCACAAGACAGGGTTCGGGCACTGAAGCTTTCTTT
TRBD1,TRBJ2-1,many,TRBV20-1,CSAIRDRVFRSYNEQFF,TGCAGTGCTATCCGGGACAGGGTGTTTAGGTCCTACAATGAGCAGTTCTTC
TRBD1,TRBJ1-2,many,TRBV13,CASSLAPGTARGYTF,TGTGCCAGCAGCTTAGCCCCCGGGACAGCTAGAGGCTACACCTTC
.,TRBJ2-3,.,TRBV12-3/TRBV12-4,CASREFSFTDTQYF,TGTGCCAGCAGGGAATTCTCATTCACAGATACGCAGTATTTT
TRBD1,TRBJ2-1,many,TRBV5-1,CASSLGQGVYNEQFF,TGCGCCAGCAGCTTGGGGCAGGGGGTTTACAATGAGCAGTTCTTC
TRBD2,TRBJ2-3,many,TRBV6-2/TRBV6-3,CASSRLTSGVDTQYF,TGTGCCAGCAGCCGACTGACTAGCGGGGTAGATACGCAGTATTTT
.,TRBJ2-1,many,TRBV20-1,CSARPGGEQFF,TGCAGTGCCAGGCCGGGCGGTGAGCAGTTCTTC
TRBD2,TRBJ2-1,many,TRBV7-9,CASSSLAGVNNEQFF,TGTGCCAGCAGCTCTCTAGCGGGGGTGAACAATGAGCAGTTCTTC
TRBD2,TRBJ2-1,many,TRBV11-2,CASSLDSSGGAFNEQFF,TGTGCCAGCAGCTTAGATAGTAGCGGGGGGGCCTTCAATGAGCAGTTCTTC
.,TRBJ1-1,many,TRBV29-1,CSVRGGLGTEAFF,TGCAGCGTTCGAGGGGGTCTGGGCACTGAAGCTTTCTTT
.,TRBJ2-1,many,TRBV20-1,CSARRTGEDYNEQFF,TGCAGTGCTAGGCGCACAGGCGAAGATTACAATGAGCAGTTCTTC
.,TRBJ2-7,many,TRBV18,CASSPVTRVYEQYF,TGTGCCAGCTCACCCGTGACAAGGGTCTACGAGCAGTACTTC
.,TRBJ1-2,.,TRBV6-6,CASHEQGFGYTF,TGTGCCAGTCACGAACAGGGTTTTGGCTACACCTTC
.,TRBJ1-5,many,TRBV20-1,CSARSSFNQPQHF,TGCAGTGCTAGGAGCAGCTTCAATCAGCCCCAGCATTTT